Below are 29 T cell receptor beta chains sequenced from a single sample in a study of shared clonotypes between healthy human individuals. Produced via immunoSEQ multiplex PCR; TCRdb's table is partial and in-frame only. The sample lists some 450,000 clones; roughly three quarters were seen once. The sample taken for sequencing was PBMCs. These receptors originate from a woman aged 40 to 49 in good health. Some clones in this sample may be carry-over from other donors' samples.

This clone was seen a single time. At one end the junction does not follow the germline gene, possibly because of a read error. This chain links TRBV11-3 with TRBJ1-1; D uncertain. The CDR3 extends over 13 amino acids. Germline V gives CDR1 SGHNT, CDR2 YENEEA. CDR3 amino acids: CASSRGANTKAFF. The CDR3 nucleotides read TGTGCCAGCAGCCGCGGCGCGAACACTAAAGCTTTCTTT.

The rearrangement links TRBV28 to TRBJ1-5, with D hard to call. From germline, CDR1 is MDHEN and CDR2 SYDVKM. The CDR3 extends over 16 amino acids. V was trimmed by 3 bases and J by 5 bases, leaving 17 bases between them. CDR3 bases: TGTGCCAGCAGTTTTTCGGGCTTGGTGGCTGATCAGCCCCAGCATTTT. Its protein product is CASSFSGLVADQPQHF.

The rearrangement links TRBV19 to TRBJ2-5; D not resolved. CDR1 LNHDA and CDR2 SQIVND come from the germline V gene (reference sequence). CDR3 length: 13 amino acids. The germline V and J ends were trimmed by 5 bases and 7 bases, with 14 bases remaining between them. The CDR3 DNA reads as TGTGCCAGTAGTGGGATAGGCTGGGGGACCCAGTACTTC. It encodes CASSGIGWGTQYF. Full variable domain (missing parts from reference TRBV19 and TRBJ2-5): DGGITQSPKYLFRKEGQNVTLSCEQNLNHDAMYWYRQDPGQGLRLIYYSQIVNDFQKGDIAEGYSVSREKKESFPLTVTSAQKNPTAFYLCASSGIGWGTQYFGPGTRLLVL.

The rearrangement links TRBV5-4 to TRBJ2-2; 7 bases map to TRBD1. The CDR3 extends over 16 amino acids. The V segment lost 4 bases and the J segment 1 base; nucleotides outside the gene matches: 7. Germline CDR1 and CDR2: SGHNT and YYREEE (reference sequence). CDR3: CASSRTGALNTGELFF. CDR3 nucleotide sequence: TGTGCCAGCAGCAGGACAGGCGCACTGAACACCGGGGAGCTGTTTTTT. Based on the CDR3 plus reference TRBV5-4 and TRBJ2-2, the full variable domain is ETGVTQSPTHLIKTRGQQVTLRCSSQSGHNTVSWYQQALGQGPQFIFQYYREEENGRGNFPPRFSGLQFPNYSSELNVNALELDDSALYLCASSRTGALNTGELFFGEGSRLTVL.

The CDR3 region has the DNA TGCGCCAGCAGCCAAGATTACAGGGGTCTCTACGAGCAGTACTTC. This sequence encodes CASSQDYRGLYEQYF. The chain couples TRBV4-1 to TRBJ2-5, with TRBD1 identical over 7 bases. The last part of the DNA fits TRBJ2-7 better; the J call may be wrong. This CDR3 comprises 15 residues. CDR1 is MGHRA, CDR2 YSYEKL, per germline.

The chain joins TRBV5-4 to TRBJ2-1, with 13 bases aligning to TRBD2. Germline trimming cut 2 bases from V and 6 bases from J; bases unmatched to any gene: 11. This CDR3 spans 18 amino acids. Germline lookup yields CDR1 SGHNT and CDR2 YYREEE (reference sequence). The CDR3 DNA follows: TGTGCCAGCAGCTTTGAACTGGGACTAGCGGGACATCCCAATGAGCAGTTCTTC. Translating it yields CASSFELGLAGHPNEQFF.

The chain has TRBV2 and TRBJ2-3; 10 positions match TRBD1. CDR3 length equals 13 residues. CDR1 SNHLY and CDR2 FYNNEI come from the germline V gene. V dropped 9 bases and J dropped 5; count of bases not matched to a gene: 5. The CDR3 spells CARGTGEVDTQYF. CDR3 bases: TGTGCCAGAGGGACAGGGGAAGTAGATACGCAGTATTTT.

This clone appeared a few times. The V and J genes are TRBV7-9 and TRBJ2-1; 9 bases line up with TRBD2. V lost 5 bases, J lost 6 bases, and 8 bases stayed unmatched. CDR1 is SEHNR, CDR2 FQNEAQ, per germline (reference sequence). The CDR3 runs to 15 residues. The CDR3 nucleotides read TGTGCCAGCAGCCATAGACTAGCGGAGACCAATGAGCAGTTCTTC. Its translation: CASSHRLAETNEQFF.

This sequence joins TRBV30 and TRBJ1-1; D uncertain. The ends were cut back, 0 bases at V and 8 bases at J, with 16 bases in the middle. CDR1 is GTSNPN, CDR2 SVGIG, per germline (reference sequence). The CDR3 has 14 residues. Written as DNA, the CDR3 is TGTGCCTGGAGTGTACGGGTTCGGGGTCCGGAAGCTTTCTTT. Translating gives CAWSVRVRGPEAFF.

This clone was observed a handful of times. The chain links TRBV29-1 to TRBJ2-3; unclear D gene. The V gene's germline CDR1 is SQVTM and CDR2 ANQGSEA. Trimming removed 3 bases from V and 1 base from J, with 8 bases in between. This CDR3 contains 13 residues. The CDR3 region is CSVEVRGTDTQYF. CDR3 nucleotide sequence: TGCAGCGTTGAGGTCAGAGGCACAGATACGCAGTATTTT.

V is TRBV18 and J is TRBJ1-2, with D uncertain. Between the trimmed V and J ends, which lost 3 bases and 3 bases, there was a span of 11 bases. The CDR3 has 14 residues. Germline V gives CDR1 KGHSH, CDR2 LQKENI. The CDR3, as DNA: TGTGCCAGCTCACCGAAGTCCTCAGACTATGGCTACACCTTC. Amino acids: CASSPKSSDYGYTF.

The CDR3 protein is CASSLPGLHYEQYF. CDR3 sequence (DNA): TGTGCCAGCAGCTTACCGGGACTCCACTACGAGCAGTACTTC. The chain couples TRBV7-8 to TRBJ2-7; D possibly corresponds to TRBD2 (6 bases). The V end was cut by 2 bases, the J end by 3 bases, with 11 bases between. Germline loops: CDR1 SGHVS, CDR2 FQNEAQ. This CDR3 comprises 14 residues.

A word on this clone: Given a far larger clone just one base away, this is likely a sequencing read error. This rearrangement joins TRBV30 to TRBJ2-7; 7 bases agree with TRBD1. There are 12 residues in the CDR3. Per the germline V gene, CDR1 is GTSNPN and CDR2 is SVGIG (reference sequence). J gave up 5 bases and V 5 bases, and 6 bases lay outside the gene matches. The CDR3 region is CAWHNRGHEQYF. The CDR3 DNA follows: TGTGCCTGGCATAACAGGGGCCACGAGCAGTACTTC.

The J gene is TRBJ2-1, the V gene TRBV18; 7 bases agree with TRBD2. Germline V gene sequence: CDR1 KGHSH, CDR2 LQKENI. J was trimmed by 2 bases and V by 4 bases; bases with no gene match: 8. CDR3 size: 16 residues. In nucleotides, the CDR3 is TGTGCCAGCTCACGGACCACTAGCGCCCCCTACAATGAGCAGTTCTTC. Its translation is CASSRTTSAPYNEQFF. Full variable domain (rest looked up from reference TRBV18 and TRBJ2-1): NAGVMQNPRHLVRRRGQEARLRCSPMKGHSHVYWYRQLPEEGLKFMVYLQKENIIDESGMPKERFSAEFPKEGPSILRIQQVVRGDSAAYFCASSRTTSAPYNEQFFGPGTRLTVL.

The V and J genes are TRBV6-4 and TRBJ2-7; 13 bases map to TRBD2. With V trimmed by 6 bases and J by 0 bases, 5 bases remained unmatched. The CDR3 totals 16 residues. Germline lookup yields CDR1 MRHNA and CDR2 SNTAGT. This CDR3 reads CASRGRTSGSSYEQYF. The DNA for the CDR3 is TGTGCCAGCAGGGGACGGACTAGCGGGAGCTCCTACGAGCAGTACTTC.

V usage is TRBV18 and J usage is TRBJ2-7; D call uncertain. The V end was cut by 3 bases, the J end by 3 bases, with 12 bases between. The CDR3 length is 14 residues. Per germline, CDR1 KGHSH and CDR2 LQKENI. The CDR3 sequence is CASSPPESGYEQYF. CDR3 nucleotides: TGTGCCAGCTCACCCCCGGAGTCCGGCTACGAGCAGTACTTC.

The chain combines TRBV5-6 with TRBJ2-1, with 10 bases matching TRBD1. J gave up 2 bases and V 4 bases, and 6 bases lay outside the gene matches. CDR1 is SGHDT and CDR2 is YYEEEE in the germline V gene. The CDR3 is 16 amino acids. The DNA of the CDR3 is TGTGCCAGCAGCATACCGGGACAGGGGACCTACAATGAGCAGTTCTTC. Its translation is CASSIPGQGTYNEQFF.

The chain couples TRBV30 to TRBJ2-2; the match to TRBD1 covers 7 bases. This CDR3 has 12 amino acids. Trimming cost V 8 bases and J 6 bases; bases outside gene matches: 6. Per germline, CDR1 GTSNPN and CDR2 SVGIG (reference sequence). The CDR3 coding sequence is TGTGCCGAAAAGGGGGCGGCCGGGGAGCTGTTTTTT. Translation gives CAEKGAAGELFF.

V usage is TRBV7-2 and J usage is TRBJ2-2; the D is unclear. The CDR3 contains 13 residues. Germline values: CDR1 SGHTA, CDR2 FQGNSA. Trimming shortened V by 6 bases and J by 6 bases, and 11 bases separated the two germline ends. In DNA, the CDR3 is TGTGCCAGCAGTCAACCCCGTTCCGGGGAGCTGTTTTTT. It is translated as CASSQPRSGELFF.

As concerns this clone: This likely traces to a read error, being one base from a far larger clone. The rearrangement joins TRBV18 to TRBJ2-7; no definite D call. V was clipped by 3 bases and J by 7 bases, with 16 bases between them. Germline CDR1 reads KGHSH; CDR2 reads LQKENI. This CDR3 region has 14 residues. Written as DNA, the CDR3 is TGTGCCAGCTCACCTCCTCAGGACGATCGGGAGCAGTACTTC. Translated, it gives CASSPPQDDREQYF.

The chain employs TRBV2 and TRBJ2-1; TRBD2 matches 10 bases. Germline assignment: CDR1 SNHLY and CDR2 FYNNEI. The V and J ends lost 2 bases and 5 bases, in that order; junction bases with no gene match: 3. This CDR3 region has 15 residues. CDR3 loop: CASSELAGVDNEQFF. The CDR3 region has the DNA TGTGCCAGCAGTGAACTAGCGGGAGTAGACAATGAGCAGTTCTTC.

This clone was detected once. The chain uses TRBV28 and TRBJ1-2; TRBD1 agrees at 9 bases. The CDR3 spans 14 residues. Germline trimming cut 6 bases from V and 2 bases from J; bases unmatched to any gene: 4. Looked up from germline, CDR1 is MDHEN and CDR2 is SYDVKM. The chain's CDR3 is CASRGTGTNYGYTF. The CDR3 DNA is TGTGCCAGCAGAGGGACAGGGACCAACTATGGCTACACCTTC.

The rearrangement joins TRBV7-9 to TRBJ2-3; 10 bases align to TRBD2. The CDR3 contains 14 residues. Germline CDR1 reads SEHNR; CDR2 reads FQNEAQ (reference sequence). The V gene end was trimmed by 3 bases and the J gene end by 4 bases; junction bases not matched to a gene: 1. Here the CDR3 DNA reads TGTGCCAGCAGCTTGAGCGGGAGGGCAGATACGCAGTATTTT. It codes for CASSLSGRADTQYF.

V and J are TRBV10-2 and TRBJ2-2; tentatively, D is TRBD2 (7 bases). CDR1 is WSHSY, CDR2 SAAADI, per germline. V was pared by 2 bases and J by 11 bases, with 18 bases between. This CDR3 region has 15 residues. The CDR3 DNA reads as TGCGCCAGCAGTGAGACCCGCGGGGGCGGGGCTGAGCTGTTTTTT. Translating it yields CASSETRGGGAELFF.

V is TRBV15 and J is TRBJ2-3, with 9 nucleotides matching TRBD2. CDR1 is LNHNV and CDR2 is YYDKDF in the germline V gene (reference sequence). Unmatched junction bases numbered 7, after V lost 3 bases and J lost 3 bases. The CDR3 is 16 amino acids. CDR3 in amino acids: CATSRAGLAGTDTQYF. The CDR3 nucleotides read TGTGCCACCAGCAGGGCAGGTCTAGCGGGAACAGATACGCAGTATTTT.

A single count supports this clone. Here the CDR3 DNA reads TGTGCCAGCTCACCACTTGATAACCAAGAGACCCAGTACTTC. Amino acid sequence: CASSPLDNQETQYF. The chain uses TRBV18 and TRBJ2-5; D unresolved. V was cut by 1 base and J by 0 bases, with 6 bases left in between. The CDR3 totals 14 residues. Looked up from germline, CDR1 is KGHSH and CDR2 is LQKENI.

The rearrangement joins TRBV19 to TRBJ1-2; the D is unclear. V was cut by 5 bases and J by 4 bases, with 11 bases left in between. The CDR3 covers 13 residues. Germline V gene data show CDR1 as LNHDA and CDR2 as SQIVND (reference sequence). The CDR3: CASSSWGRYGYTF. The DNA for the CDR3 is TGTGCCAGTAGTTCGTGGGGTCGCTATGGCTACACCTTC.

Concerning this clone: Given a far larger clone just one base away, this is likely a sequencing read error. Other DNA sequences from this sample encode an identical CDR3 as well. The chain combines TRBV9 with TRBJ1-1, with 8 bases identical to TRBD1. CDR3 size: 14 residues. The V gene end was trimmed by 4 bases and the J gene end by 1 base; junction bases not matched to a gene: 3. CDR1 is SGDLS, CDR2 YYNGEE, per germline. DNA for the CDR3: TGTGCCAGCAGCCAAACAGGGGGGAACACTGAAGCTTTCTTT. Residues: CASSQTGGNTEAFF.

This clone was counted only a few times. This chain connects TRBV7-2 to TRBJ1-2; D gene ambiguous. The CDR3 is 13 amino acids. V was cut by 5 bases and J by 6 bases, with 13 bases left in between. Germline loops: CDR1 SGHTA, CDR2 FQGNSA. The CDR3 sequence is CASSPYQANGYTF. The CDR3 nucleotides are TGTGCCAGCAGCCCCTACCAGGCCAATGGCTACACCTTC.